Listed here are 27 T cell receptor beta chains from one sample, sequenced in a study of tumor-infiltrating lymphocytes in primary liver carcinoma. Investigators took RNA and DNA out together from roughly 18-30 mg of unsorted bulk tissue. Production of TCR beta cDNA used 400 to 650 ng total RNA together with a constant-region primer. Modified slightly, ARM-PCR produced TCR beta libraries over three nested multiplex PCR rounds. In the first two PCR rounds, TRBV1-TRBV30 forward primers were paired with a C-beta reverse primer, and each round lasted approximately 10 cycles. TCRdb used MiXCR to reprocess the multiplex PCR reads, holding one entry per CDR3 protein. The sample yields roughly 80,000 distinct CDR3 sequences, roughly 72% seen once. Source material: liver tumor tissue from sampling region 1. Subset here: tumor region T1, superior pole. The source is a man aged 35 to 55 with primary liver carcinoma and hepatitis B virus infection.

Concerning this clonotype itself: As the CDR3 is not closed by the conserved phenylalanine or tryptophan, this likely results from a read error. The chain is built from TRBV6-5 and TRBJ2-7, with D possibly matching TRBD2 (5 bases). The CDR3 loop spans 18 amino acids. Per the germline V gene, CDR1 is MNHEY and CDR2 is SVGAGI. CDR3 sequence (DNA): TGTGCCAGCAGTTTCTCGTACTGGCGGGCGAATATCCCCTATGAGCAGTACATC. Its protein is CASSFSYWRANIPYEQYI.

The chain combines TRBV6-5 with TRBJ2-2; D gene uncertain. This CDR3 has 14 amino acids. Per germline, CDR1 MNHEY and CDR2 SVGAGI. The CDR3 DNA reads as TGTACCACCAGTTACTGGGCATCCACCGGGGAGCTGTTTTTT. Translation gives CTTSYWASTGELFF.

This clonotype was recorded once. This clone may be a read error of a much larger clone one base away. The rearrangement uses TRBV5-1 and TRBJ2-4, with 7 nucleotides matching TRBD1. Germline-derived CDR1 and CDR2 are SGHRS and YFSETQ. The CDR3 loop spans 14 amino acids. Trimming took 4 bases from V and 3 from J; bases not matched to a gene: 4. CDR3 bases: TGCGCCAGCAGCGACAGGGAGAACAAAAACATTCAGTACTTC. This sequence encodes CASSDRENKNIQYF.

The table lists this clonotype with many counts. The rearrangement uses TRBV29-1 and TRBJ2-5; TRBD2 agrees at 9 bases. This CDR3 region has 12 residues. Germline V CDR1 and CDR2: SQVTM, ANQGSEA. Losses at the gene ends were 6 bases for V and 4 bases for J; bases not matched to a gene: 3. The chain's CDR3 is CSVRGGGETQYF. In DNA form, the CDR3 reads TGCAGCGTGCGGGGGGGAGGAGAGACCCAGTACTTC.

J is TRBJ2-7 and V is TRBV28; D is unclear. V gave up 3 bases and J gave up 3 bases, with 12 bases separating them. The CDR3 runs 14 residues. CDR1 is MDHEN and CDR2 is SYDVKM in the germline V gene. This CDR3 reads CASSFQPRSYEQYF. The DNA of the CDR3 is TGTGCCAGCAGTTTTCAACCACGGAGCTACGAGCAGTACTTC.

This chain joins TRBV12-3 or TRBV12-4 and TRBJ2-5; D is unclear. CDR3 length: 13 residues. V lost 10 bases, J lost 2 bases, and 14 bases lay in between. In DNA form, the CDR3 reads TGTGCCAACAGCTGGATAGGTCAAGAGACCCAGTACTTC. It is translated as CANSWIGQETQYF.

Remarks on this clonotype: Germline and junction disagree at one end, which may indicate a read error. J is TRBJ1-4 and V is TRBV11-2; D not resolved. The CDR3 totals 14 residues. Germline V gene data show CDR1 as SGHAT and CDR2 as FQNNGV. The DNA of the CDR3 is TGTGTCAGCAGCTTAGAGATTGGGAACGAAAAACTGTTTTTT. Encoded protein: CVSSLEIGNEKLFF.

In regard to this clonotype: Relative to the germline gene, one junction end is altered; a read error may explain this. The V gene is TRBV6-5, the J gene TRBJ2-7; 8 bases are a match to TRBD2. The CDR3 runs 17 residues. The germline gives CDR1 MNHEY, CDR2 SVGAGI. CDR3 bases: TGTGCCAGCAGATACTCGGGGGGCGGGGGGCGTAGCGACGGGCAGTACTTC. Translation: CASRYSGGGGRSDGQYF.

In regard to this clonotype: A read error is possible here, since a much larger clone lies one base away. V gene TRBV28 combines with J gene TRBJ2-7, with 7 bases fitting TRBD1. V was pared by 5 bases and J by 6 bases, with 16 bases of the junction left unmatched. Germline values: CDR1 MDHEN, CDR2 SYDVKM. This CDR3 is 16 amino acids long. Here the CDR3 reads CASSPRGTASTSEQYF. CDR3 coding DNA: TGTGCCAGCAGTCCCAGGGGGACCGCCTCGACGAGCGAGCAGTACTTC.

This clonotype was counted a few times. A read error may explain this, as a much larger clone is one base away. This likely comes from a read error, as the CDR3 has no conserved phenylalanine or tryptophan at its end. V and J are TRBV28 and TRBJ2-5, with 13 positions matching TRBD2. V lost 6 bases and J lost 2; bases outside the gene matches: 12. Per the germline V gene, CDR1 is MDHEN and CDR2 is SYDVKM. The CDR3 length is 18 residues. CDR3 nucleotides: TGTGCCAGCAGACTAACTAGCGGGAGGGGTCGGAGGCAAGAGACCCAGTACTTA. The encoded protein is CASRLTSGRGRRQETQYL.

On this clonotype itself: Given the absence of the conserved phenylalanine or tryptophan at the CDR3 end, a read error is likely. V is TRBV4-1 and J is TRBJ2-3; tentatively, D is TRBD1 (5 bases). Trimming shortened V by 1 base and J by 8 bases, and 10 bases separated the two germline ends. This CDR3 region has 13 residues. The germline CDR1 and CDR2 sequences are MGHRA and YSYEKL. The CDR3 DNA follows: TGCGCCAGCAGCCAAGTAGGGGCAGGTACGCAGTATTCT. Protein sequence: CASSQVGAGTQYS.

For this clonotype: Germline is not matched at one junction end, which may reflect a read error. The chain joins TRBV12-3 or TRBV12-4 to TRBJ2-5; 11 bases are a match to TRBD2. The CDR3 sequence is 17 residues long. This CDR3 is CASSLSGTSGALETQYF. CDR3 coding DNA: TGTGCCAGCAGTCTCTCCGGGACTAGCGGAGCCCTAGAGACCCAATACTTC.

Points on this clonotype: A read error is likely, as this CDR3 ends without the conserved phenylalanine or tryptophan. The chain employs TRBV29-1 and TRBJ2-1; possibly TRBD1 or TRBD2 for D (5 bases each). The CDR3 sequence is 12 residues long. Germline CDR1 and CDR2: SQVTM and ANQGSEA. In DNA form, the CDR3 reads TGCAGCGTTGACGAGGGGTACAATGACCAGTTCCTC. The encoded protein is CSVDEGYNDQFL.

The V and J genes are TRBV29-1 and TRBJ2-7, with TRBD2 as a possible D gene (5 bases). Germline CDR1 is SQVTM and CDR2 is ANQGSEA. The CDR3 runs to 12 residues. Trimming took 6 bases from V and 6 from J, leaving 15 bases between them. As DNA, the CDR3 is TGCAGCGTCGTTAACGGGATCGGCGAGCAGTACTTC. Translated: CSVVNGIGEQYF.

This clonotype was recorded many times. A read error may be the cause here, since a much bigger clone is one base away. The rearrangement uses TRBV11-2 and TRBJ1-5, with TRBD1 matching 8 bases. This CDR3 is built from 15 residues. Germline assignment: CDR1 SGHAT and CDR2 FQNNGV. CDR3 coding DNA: TGTGCCAGCAGCCTTACAGGGGGTAGCAATCGGCCCCAGCATTTT. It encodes CASSLTGGSNRPQHF.

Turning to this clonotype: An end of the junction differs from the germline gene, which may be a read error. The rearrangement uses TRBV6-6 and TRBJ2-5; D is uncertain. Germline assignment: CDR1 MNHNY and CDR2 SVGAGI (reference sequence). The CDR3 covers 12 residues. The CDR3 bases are TGTGCCAGCAGTCTCAACCAAGAGATCCAGTACTTC. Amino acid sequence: CASSLNQEIQYF.

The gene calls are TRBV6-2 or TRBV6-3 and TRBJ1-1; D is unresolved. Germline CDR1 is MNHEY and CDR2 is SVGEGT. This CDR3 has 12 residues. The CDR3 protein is CASRLAPNEAFF. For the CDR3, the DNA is TGTGCAAGCCGTTTGGCACCGAATGAAGCTTTCTTT.

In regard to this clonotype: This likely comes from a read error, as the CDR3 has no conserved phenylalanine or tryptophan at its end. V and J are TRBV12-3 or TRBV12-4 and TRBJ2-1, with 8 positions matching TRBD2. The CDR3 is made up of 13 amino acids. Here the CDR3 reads CASVGLGSNKQFL. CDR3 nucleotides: TGTGCCAGCGTGGGACTAGGCTCCAATAAGCAGTTCCTC.

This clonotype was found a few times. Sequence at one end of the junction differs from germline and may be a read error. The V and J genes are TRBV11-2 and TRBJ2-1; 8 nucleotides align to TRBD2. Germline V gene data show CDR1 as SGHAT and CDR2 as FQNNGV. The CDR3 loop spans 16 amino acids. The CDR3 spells CASSLDIGLAMGEQLF. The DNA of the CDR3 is TGTGCCAGCAGCTTGGATATTGGACTAGCCATGGGTGAACAGCTCTTC.

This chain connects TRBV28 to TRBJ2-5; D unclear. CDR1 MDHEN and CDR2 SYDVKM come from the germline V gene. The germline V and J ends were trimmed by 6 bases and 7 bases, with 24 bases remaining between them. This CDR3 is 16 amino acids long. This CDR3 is CASSSKQADAKGTQYF. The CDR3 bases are TGTGCCAGCAGCTCCAAGCAGGCCGATGCTAAGGGGACCCAGTACTTC.

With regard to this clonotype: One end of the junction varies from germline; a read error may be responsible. CDR3 sequence (DNA): TGCAGTGTTGCTTCGGGCATCACGGGAGAACAGTACTTC. This translates into CSVASGITGEQYF. This chain uses TRBV29-1 with TRBJ2-7, with D possibly TRBD2 on 6 matching bases. The CDR3 extends over 13 amino acids. From germline, CDR1 is SQVTM and CDR2 ANQGSEA.

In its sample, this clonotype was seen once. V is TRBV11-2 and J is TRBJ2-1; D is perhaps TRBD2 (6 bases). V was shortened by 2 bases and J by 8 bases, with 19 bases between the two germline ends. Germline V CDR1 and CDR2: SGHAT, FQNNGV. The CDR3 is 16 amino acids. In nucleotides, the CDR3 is TGTGCCAGCAGCTTACGGGGACCCGGGAGAGAAGATGAGCAGTTCTTC. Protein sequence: CASSLRGPGREDEQFF.

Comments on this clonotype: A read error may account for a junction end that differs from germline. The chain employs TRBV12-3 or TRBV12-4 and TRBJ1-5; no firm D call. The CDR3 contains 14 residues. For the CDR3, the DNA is TGTGCCTGCAGCAAGGGCCCAATCAGTCAGCCCCAGCATTTT. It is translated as CACSKGPISQPQHF.

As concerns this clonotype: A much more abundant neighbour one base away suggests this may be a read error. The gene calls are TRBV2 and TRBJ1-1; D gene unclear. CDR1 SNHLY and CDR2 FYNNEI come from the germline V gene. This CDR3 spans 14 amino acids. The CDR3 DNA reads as TGTCCCAGCAGTGAAACAGACTCAAACACTGAAGCTTTCTTT. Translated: CPSSETDSNTEAFF.

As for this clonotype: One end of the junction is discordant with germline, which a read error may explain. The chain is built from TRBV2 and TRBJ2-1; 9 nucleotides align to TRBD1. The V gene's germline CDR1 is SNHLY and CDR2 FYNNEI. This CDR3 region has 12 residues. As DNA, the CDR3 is TGTGCCGGCAGGTTGACAGGGGGTGAGCAGTTATTC. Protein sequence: CAGRLTGGEQLF.

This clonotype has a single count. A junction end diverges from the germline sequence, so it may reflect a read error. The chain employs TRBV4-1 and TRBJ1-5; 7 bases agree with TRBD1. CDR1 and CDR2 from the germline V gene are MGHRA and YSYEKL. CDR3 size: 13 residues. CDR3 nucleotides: TGCGCCAGTAGCCAAGTTAGGGGGCAGCCCCCGTATTTT. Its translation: CASSQVRGQPPYF.

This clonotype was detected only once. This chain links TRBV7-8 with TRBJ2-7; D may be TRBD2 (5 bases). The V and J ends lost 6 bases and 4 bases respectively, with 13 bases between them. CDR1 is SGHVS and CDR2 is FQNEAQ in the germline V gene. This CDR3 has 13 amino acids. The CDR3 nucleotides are TGTGCCAGCAGTGTGGAGGTCTCATACGAGCAGTACTTC. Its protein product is CASSVEVSYEQYF.